This T cell receptor (beta chain) was captured in a study of T cell repertoires in cytomegalovirus infection. Germline V CDR1 and CDR2: SGHTA, FQGNSA. The V and J ends lost 4 bases and 4 bases respectively, with 10 bases between them. The CDR3 length is 13 residues. TCRdb passed the reads through MiXCR, listing each CDR3 protein once. The sample shows more than 150,000 distinct CDR3 sequences, 15% to 20% of them seen only once. In this sample, this clonotype turned up many times. This receptor was obtained from a human donor in good health (CMV status not recorded). Some clones in this sample may be carry-over from other donors' samples. The sequenced sample consisted of CD8+ T cells from PBMCs. The chain joins TRBV7-2 to TRBJ1-2; D gene uncertain. The CDR3 sequence: CASSSYAAYGYTF. The CDR3 bases are TGTGCCAGCAGCTCCTACGCTGCCTATGGCTACACCTTC.